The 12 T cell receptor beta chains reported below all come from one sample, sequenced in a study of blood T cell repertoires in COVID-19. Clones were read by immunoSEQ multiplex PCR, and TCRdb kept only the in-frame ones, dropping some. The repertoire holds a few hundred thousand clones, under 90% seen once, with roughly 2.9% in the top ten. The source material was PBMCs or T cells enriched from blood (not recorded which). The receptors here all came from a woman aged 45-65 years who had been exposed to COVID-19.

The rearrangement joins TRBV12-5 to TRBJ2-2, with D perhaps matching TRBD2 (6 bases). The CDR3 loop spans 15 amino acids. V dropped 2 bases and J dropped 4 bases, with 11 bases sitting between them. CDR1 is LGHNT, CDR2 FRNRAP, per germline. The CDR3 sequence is CASGLWGDGTGELFF. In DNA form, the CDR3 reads TGTGCTAGTGGTTTGTGGGGGGACGGCACCGGGGAGCTGTTTTTT.

CDR3 DNA sequence: TGTGCCAGCAGCCAAAGCGGGGTGGGAAATCAGCCCCAGCATTTT. It specifies CASSQSGVGNQPQHF. The chain couples TRBV28 to TRBJ1-5; D is unclear. V dropped 6 bases and J dropped 4 bases, with 16 bases sitting between them. This CDR3 spans 15 amino acids. Germline V CDR1 and CDR2: MDHEN, SYDVKM.

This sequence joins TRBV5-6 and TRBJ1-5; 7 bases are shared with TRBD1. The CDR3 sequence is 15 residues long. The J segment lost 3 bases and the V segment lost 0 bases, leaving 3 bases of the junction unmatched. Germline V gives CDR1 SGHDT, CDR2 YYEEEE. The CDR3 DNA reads TGTGCCAGCAGCTTGGCCACAGGGGCCAATCAGCCCCAGCATTTT. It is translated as CASSLATGANQPQHF.

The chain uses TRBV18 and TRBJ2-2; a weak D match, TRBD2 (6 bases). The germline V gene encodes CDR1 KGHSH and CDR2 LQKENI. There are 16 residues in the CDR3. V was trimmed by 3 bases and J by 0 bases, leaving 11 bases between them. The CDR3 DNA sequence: TGTGCCAGCTCACCGGTGGGGACTTCGAACACCGGGGAGCTGTTTTTT. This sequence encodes CASSPVGTSNTGELFF.

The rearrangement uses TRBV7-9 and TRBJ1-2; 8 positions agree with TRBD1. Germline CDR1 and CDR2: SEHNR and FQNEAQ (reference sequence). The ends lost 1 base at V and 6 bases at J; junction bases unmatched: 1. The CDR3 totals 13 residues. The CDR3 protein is CASSLETGDGYTF. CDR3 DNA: TGTGCCAGCAGCTTAGAGACAGGGGATGGCTACACCTTC.

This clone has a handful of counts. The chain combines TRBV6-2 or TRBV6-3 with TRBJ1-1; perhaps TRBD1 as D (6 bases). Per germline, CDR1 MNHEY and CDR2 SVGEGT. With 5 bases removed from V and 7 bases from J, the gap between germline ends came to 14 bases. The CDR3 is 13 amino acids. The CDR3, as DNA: TGTGCCAGCAGTGATGCGACAGGCGTTGAAGCTTTCTTT. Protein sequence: CASSDATGVEAFF.

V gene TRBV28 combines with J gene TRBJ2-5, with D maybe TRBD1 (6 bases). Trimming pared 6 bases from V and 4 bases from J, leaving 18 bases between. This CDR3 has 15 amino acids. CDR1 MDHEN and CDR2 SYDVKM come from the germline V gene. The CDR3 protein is CASSSTGVFRETQYF. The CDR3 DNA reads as TGTGCCAGCAGCTCGACAGGCGTCTTTAGAGAGACCCAGTACTTC.

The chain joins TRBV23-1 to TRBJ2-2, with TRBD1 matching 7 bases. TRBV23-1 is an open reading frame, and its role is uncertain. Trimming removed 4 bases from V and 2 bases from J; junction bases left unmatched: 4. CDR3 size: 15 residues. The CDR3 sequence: CASSRRDSNTGELFF. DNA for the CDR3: TGCGCCAGCAGTCGAAGGGACAGCAACACCGGGGAGCTGTTTTTT.

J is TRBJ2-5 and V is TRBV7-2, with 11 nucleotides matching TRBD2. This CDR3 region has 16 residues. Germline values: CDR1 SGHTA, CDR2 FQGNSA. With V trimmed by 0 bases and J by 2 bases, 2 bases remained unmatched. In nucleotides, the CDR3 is TGTGCCAGCAGCTTAGCCGCTAGCGGGGGGCAAGAGACCCAGTACTTC. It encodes CASSLAASGGQETQYF.

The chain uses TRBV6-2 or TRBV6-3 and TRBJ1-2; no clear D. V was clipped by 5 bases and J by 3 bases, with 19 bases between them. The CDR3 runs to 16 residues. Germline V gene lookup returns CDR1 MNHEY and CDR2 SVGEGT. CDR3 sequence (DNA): TGTGCCAGCAGTGCCCTTGGTGCCGTCCGGGACTATGGCTACACCTTC. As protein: CASSALGAVRDYGYTF.

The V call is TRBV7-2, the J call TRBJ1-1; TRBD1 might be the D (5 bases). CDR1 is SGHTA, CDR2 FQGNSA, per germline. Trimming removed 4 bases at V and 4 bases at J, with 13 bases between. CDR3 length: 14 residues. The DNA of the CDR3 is TGTGCCAGCAGCTCGGTGGGAGGGGCCACTGAAGCTTTCTTT. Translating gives CASSSVGGATEAFF.

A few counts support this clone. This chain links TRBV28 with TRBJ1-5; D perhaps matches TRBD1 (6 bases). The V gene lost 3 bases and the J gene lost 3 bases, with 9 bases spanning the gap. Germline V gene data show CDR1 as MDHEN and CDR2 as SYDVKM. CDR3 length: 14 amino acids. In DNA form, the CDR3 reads TGTGCCAGCAGTTTTGGACAGTTCAATCAGCCCCAGCATTTT. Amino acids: CASSFGQFNQPQHF.